Listed here is a single T cell receptor (beta chain). RNA transcripts were the template for amplifying TCR beta CDR3 regions. HTBI primers drove first-round RT-PCR of the TCR CDR3. MiXCR was run by TCRdb on the multiplex PCR reads, yielding one entry per CDR3 protein. Of under 300,000 distinct CDR3 sequences listed, approximately 15% are singletons. These data come from a study of T cells in Graves' hyperthyroidism and ophthalmopathy. The length of the CDR3 is 13 residues. Trimming removed 4 bases from V and 7 bases from J, with 8 bases in between. From germline, CDR1 is SNHLY and CDR2 FYNNEI. The J gene is TRBJ1-6, the V gene TRBV2; D possibly corresponds to TRBD1 (5 bases). The TCR was taken from a woman between 40 and 55 years old with Graves' hyperthyroidism. Material: blood. The CDR3 DNA sequence: TGTGCCAGCAGTGGGGAGGGGAATTCACCCCTCCACTTT. This encodes CASSGEGNSPLHF.